This is a list of T cell receptor beta chains from one sample in a study of PD-L1 blockade in urothelial cancer. Assay used: immunoSEQ multiplex PCR; TCRdb lists only in-frame clones, some missing. The sample consists of tens of thousands of clones, 86% of them appearing once. The sample was PBMCs, taken around atezolizumab (anti-PD-L1) treatment. The receptors stem from a man aged 55 to 70 with urothelial cancer. CDR3s include the opening cysteine and the closing phenylalanine or tryptophan. Fields, in order: clone size, D gene, J gene, CDR3 length, V gene, CDR3 DNA, CDR3 protein. D genes are given only for firm matches. Only some rows state a clone size, as once, few, many or a class for expanded clones.

>.|.|TRBJ2-1|14|TRBV9
TGTGCCAGCAGCGTGGGGGGGCCGTATAATGAGCAGTTCTTC
CASSVGGPYNEQFF
>.|.|TRBJ1-1|13|TRBV5-1
TGCGCCAGCAGATACCGGGGGGGCACTGAAGCTTTCTTT
CASRYRGGTEAFF
>once|TRBD1|TRBJ1-1|13|TRBV27
TGTGCCAGCAGTGACAGGGGGCACACTGAAGCTTTCTTT
CASSDRGHTEAFF
>.|.|TRBJ1-6|15|TRBV15
TGTGCCACCAGCAGAGAGTCCGGCAGCGGTTCACCCCTCCACTTT
CATSRESGSGSPLHF
>few|TRBD1|TRBJ1-6|15|TRBV19
TGTGCCAGTAGTATTGCGAGGTCAGGGGGCTCACCCCTCCACTTT
CASSIARSGGSPLHF
>.|TRBD1|TRBJ1-4|13|TRBV30
TGTGCCTACTCCGGGACAGGGACTGAAAAACTGTTTTTT
CAYSGTGTEKLFF
>.|.|TRBJ1-1|15|TRBV5-6
TGTGCCAGCAGATGGTGGACCGGGGGTAACACTGAAGCTTTCTTT
CASRWWTGGNTEAFF
>.|.|TRBJ2-2|14|TRBV6-5
TGTGCCAGCAGACAGGGAACGAACACCGGGGAGCTGTTTTTT
CASRQGTNTGELFF
>.|.|TRBJ2-3|15|TRBV7-2
TGTGCCAGCAGCCAAAGTCAAAGGGGCTCAGATACGCAGTATTTT
CASSQSQRGSDTQYF
>.|.|TRBJ2-7|11|TRBV29-1
TGCAGCGTGGGTACAGTCGACGAGCAGTACTTC
CSVGTVDEQYF
>.|TRBD1|TRBJ1-6|14|TRBV15
TGTGCCACCAGCAGACAGGGGGCGGATTCACCCCTCCACTTT
CATSRQGADSPLHF
>few|TRBD1|TRBJ2-7|12|TRBV6-5
TGTGCCAGCAGAGAACAGGGGTACGAGCAGTACTTC
CASREQGYEQYF
>.|.|TRBJ1-5|13|TRBV7-2
TGTGCCAGCACCCAAATGGGAGGTCAGCCCCAGCATTTT
CASTQMGGQPQHF
>once|.|TRBJ1-2|13|TRBV9
TGTGCCAGCAGCTCATCCGGGAGGGGTGGCTACACCTTC
CASSSSGRGGYTF
>.|.|TRBJ1-2|14|TRBV10-3
TGTGCCATCAGTGACCCGCCAGCTAACTATGGCTACACCTTC
CAISDPPANYGYTF
>few|TRBD1|TRBJ2-1|15|TRBV9
TGTGCCAGCAGCCTGACAGGGACAACCTACAATGAGCAGTTCTTC
CASSLTGTTYNEQFF
>once|TRBD1|TRBJ1-1|18|TRBV4-3
TGCGCCAGCAGCCAAGGGTGGGGGACAGTACAGGGTATCACTGAAGCTTTCTTT
CASSQGWGTVQGITEAFF
>.|.|TRBJ1-3|17|TRBV15
TGTGCCACCAGCTCCCTAGGGGGGGCAGGGTCTGGAAACACCATATATTTT
CATSSLGGAGSGNTIYF
>.|TRBD2|TRBJ2-1|19|TRBV15
TGTGCCACCAGCAGAGAGGCCGGTGGTTGGACTAGCGGATACAATGAGCAGTTCTTC
CATSREAGGWTSGYNEQFF
>.|TRBD2|TRBJ2-6|19|TRBV14
TGTGCCATCTTGACTGGATCTAGCGGGACCACCTCTGGGGCCAACGTCCTGACTTTC
CAILTGSSGTTSGANVLTF
>once|.|TRBJ2-7|12|TRBV11-2
TGTGCCAGCACCATACAGGGCTACGAGCAGTACTTC
CASTIQGYEQYF
>once|TRBD2|TRBJ2-7|16|TRBV5-1
TGCGCCAGCAGCTCCGGGACTAGCGGGGGGGCCTACGAGCAGTACTTC
CASSSGTSGGAYEQYF
>.|TRBD1|TRBJ1-1|13|TRBV15
TGTGCCACCGGTCACAGGGGCGCGGGGCGAGCTTTCTTT
CATGHRGAGRAFF
>.|.|TRBJ1-1|16|TRBV5-1
TGCGCCAGCAGCTTGGTGTCAGGGGCAGGTGACACTGAAGCTTTCTTT
CASSLVSGAGDTEAFF
>.|.|TRBJ1-5|15|TRBV9
TGTGCCAGCAGCGTCTCAGGCGAAAGCAATCAGCCCCAGCATTTT
CASSVSGESNQPQHF
>once|.|TRBJ2-3|16|TRBV5-1
TGCGCCAGCAGCTTGGGTCAGGTCGGGAGCGCAGATACGCAGTATTTT
CASSLGQVGSADTQYF
>.|.|TRBJ2-3|14|TRBV28
TGTGCCAGCAGTTTTTTTTCTAGCACAGATACGCAGTATTTT
CASSFFSSTDTQYF
>.|TRBD1|TRBJ2-5|16|TRBV9
TGTGCCAGCAGCGTAGATGGGACAGGGGGATGGGAGACCCAGTACTTC
CASSVDGTGGWETQYF
>few|.|TRBJ1-2|13|TRBV15
TGTGCCACCAGCAGAGTGGGAGGGGTTGGCTACACCTTC
CATSRVGGVGYTF
>.|.|TRBJ2-2|14|TRBV7-9
TGTGCCAGCAGCAAGGAGGGAGGAGCCGGGGAGCTGTTTTTT
CASSKEGGAGELFF
>few|TRBD1|TRBJ1-2|14|TRBV11-2
TGTGCCAGCAGCCGACAGGGGTTCGGGAATGGCTACACCTTC
CASSRQGFGNGYTF
>.|.|TRBJ2-2|14|TRBV19
TGTGCCAGTAGTATCCGGGGGGCCACCGGGGAGCTGTTTTTT
CASSIRGATGELFF
>.|TRBD1|TRBJ1-3|14|TRBV19
TGTGCCAGTATCCGCGACAGGGCGGGAAACACCATATATTTT
CASIRDRAGNTIYF
>.|TRBD2|TRBJ2-3|15|TRBV10-1
TGCGCCAGCAGTGACTGGCGGGGGGGGCTGGATACGCAGTATTTT
CASSDWRGGLDTQYF
>.|.|TRBJ1-1|14|TRBV7-9
TGTGCCAGCAGCTTTGAGGGAGGAAACACTGAAGCTTTCTTT
CASSFEGGNTEAFF
>.|TRBD1|TRBJ2-1|15|TRBV11-2
TGTGCCAGCAGCTCGGACAGGGGGCCCTACAATGAGCAGTTCTTC
CASSSDRGPYNEQFF
>.|.|TRBJ2-1|15|TRBV7-2
TGTGCCAGCAGCCCCGCCCTTCAAGCCCGCAATGAGCAGTTCTTC
CASSPALQARNEQFF
>.|TRBD1|TRBJ2-7|14|TRBV28
TGTGCCAGCTCGGACAGGGGACGTACCTACGAGCAGTACTTC
CASSDRGRTYEQYF
>.|TRBD1|TRBJ2-1|15|TRBV19
TGTGCCAGTAGTACCTCCCGGGACAGGTACAATGAGCAGTTCTTC
CASSTSRDRYNEQFF
>.|.|TRBJ2-2|14|TRBV7-9
TGTGCCAGCAGCCAGGGGCTCGGCACCGGGGAGCTGTTTTTT
CASSQGLGTGELFF
>.|TRBD1|TRBJ1-4|15|TRBV15
TGTGCCACCAGCAGAGGACAGGGAAATAATGAAAAACTGTTTTTT
CATSRGQGNNEKLFF
>.|TRBD1|TRBJ2-5|13|TRBV29-1
TGCAGCGCTATTAGACAGGGGACGGAGACCCAGTACTTC
CSAIRQGTETQYF
>.|TRBD2|TRBJ2-5|15|TRBV11-2
TGTGCCAGCAGCTTTATGCGGGGGGCCGAAGAGACCCAGTACTTC
CASSFMRGAEETQYF
>.|TRBD1|TRBJ1-5|16|TRBV27
TGTGCCAGCAGTGCACTCGGGACAGGAGGGAATCAGCCCCAGCATTTT
CASSALGTGGNQPQHF
>.|.|TRBJ1-5|17|TRBV4-2
TGTGCCAGCAGCCAAGACGGCCCCTGGACAGAAAAAAAGCCCCAGCATTTT
CASSQDGPWTEKKPQHF
>.|TRBD2|TRBJ2-3|18|TRBV19
TGTGCCAGTAGTGGCGGACTAGCGGGGGCTCCTAGCACAGATACGCAGTATTTT
CASSGGLAGAPSTDTQYF
>.|.|TRBJ1-1|13|TRBV11-1
TGTGCCAGCAGCTTCAGGGTCTTCACTGAAGCTTTCTTT
CASSFRVFTEAFF